The 24 T cell receptor beta chains below come from one sample, sequenced in a study of T cell repertoires in cytomegalovirus infection. The antigens for these receptors are not known. TCRdb redid the calling of the reads with MiXCR, one entry per CDR3 protein. Of tens of thousands of distinct CDR3 sequences in the sample, about 44% are singletons; the top ten hold over 90%. The specimen comprised CD8+ T cells from cultured PBMCs, sampled from culture after CMV antigen stimulation. These receptors originate from a human donor in good health (CMV status not recorded). Some clones in this sample may be carry-over from other donors' samples.

The chain uses TRBV12-3 or TRBV12-4 and TRBJ2-1; 11 bases are a match to TRBD2. Trimming removed 1 base from V and 10 bases from J; junction bases left unmatched: 6. CDR3 length: 15 amino acids. The CDR3 is CASSLVAGGGLEQFF. CDR3 bases: TGTGCCAGCAGTTTAGTAGCGGGGGGGGGATTGGAGCAGTTCTTC.

This clonotype occurred a few times. One end of the junction is discordant with germline, which a read error may explain. The V and J genes are TRBV5-3 and TRBJ2-1; TRBD2 matches at 8 bases. TRBV5-3 is sorted into the ORF group, with uncertain function. This CDR3 contains 16 residues. CDR3 in amino acids: CASSLGGGPGYNEQFF. CDR3 coding DNA: TGTGCCAGCAGCTTGGGCGGGGGGCCGGGATACAATGAGCAGTTCTTC.

The rearrangement links TRBV7-9 to TRBJ2-1; perhaps TRBD2 as D (6 bases). Looked up from germline, CDR1 is SEHNR and CDR2 is FQNEAQ (reference sequence). Deletions cut 7 bases from V and 0 bases from J, with 13 bases between. This CDR3 comprises 15 residues. CDR3 bases: TGTGCCAGCATGGCTAGCGCGAGCTCCTACAATGAGCAGTTCTTC. It translates to CASMASASSYNEQFF.

This chain connects TRBV6-6 to TRBJ2-7; D is possibly TRBD1 (5 bases). V lost 3 bases and J 3 bases, leaving 9 bases between the germline ends. The CDR3 is made up of 13 amino acids. The germline V gene encodes CDR1 MNHNY and CDR2 SVGAGI (reference sequence). The CDR3 reads CASSYDSLYEQYF. CDR3 sequence (DNA): TGTGCCAGCAGTTATGACAGCCTCTACGAGCAGTACTTC.

The V gene is TRBV27, the J gene TRBJ2-1, with D hard to call. V lost 5 bases and J 4 bases, leaving 21 bases between the germline ends. Germline lookup yields CDR1 MNHEY and CDR2 SMNVEV (reference sequence). The CDR3 extends over 17 amino acids. In nucleotides, the CDR3 is TGTGCCAGCAGTCCGAGACACGGCGGTGACGGGTACAATGAGCAGTTCTTC. Amino acids: CASSPRHGGDGYNEQFF.

V gene TRBV7-4 combines with J gene TRBJ2-3, with no clear D. CDR1 is SGHVT, CDR2 SQSDAQ, per germline. The V end lost 2 bases, the J end lost 0 bases, and 6 bases lay between the germline ends. The CDR3 sequence is 14 residues long. The CDR3 coding sequence is TGTGCCAGCAGCTTACACTCTAGCACAGATACGCAGTATTTT. It specifies CASSLHSSTDTQYF.

The J gene is TRBJ1-1, the V gene TRBV7-2, with TRBD1 identical over 7 bases. Per the germline V gene, CDR1 is SGHTA and CDR2 is FQGNSA. The CDR3 consists of 17 residues. V shed 2 bases and J 1 base; nucleotides not matched to a gene: 10. The CDR3 region has the DNA TGTGCCAGCAGCTTACCCCTGAGGGGGCGGTGGAACACTGAAGCTTTCTTT. Its translation: CASSLPLRGRWNTEAFF.

The gene calls are TRBV11-2 and TRBJ1-1, with unresolved D. CDR3 size: 13 residues. The germline V and J ends were trimmed by 1 base and 6 bases, with 9 bases remaining between them. Germline V lookup: CDR1 SGHAT, CDR2 FQNNGV. CDR3 in DNA: TGTGCCAGCAGCTTAGGAGGTTCGGCTGAAGCTTTCTTT. As protein: CASSLGGSAEAFF.

The rearrangement links TRBV7-8 to TRBJ2-2; 9 bases align to TRBD2. From germline, CDR1 is SGHVS and CDR2 FQNEAQ. The CDR3 sequence is 17 residues long. V lost 7 bases and J lost 5; bases outside the gene matches: 14. This CDR3 is CASTFSKAGGGTGELFF. As DNA, the CDR3 is TGTGCCAGCACCTTCTCTAAAGCGGGAGGAGGAACCGGGGAGCTGTTTTTT.

This chain joins TRBV12-3 or TRBV12-4 and TRBJ2-1; TRBD2 might be the D (6 bases). Between the trimmed V and J ends, which lost 5 bases and 8 bases, there was a span of 19 bases. This CDR3 is built from 15 residues. The CDR3 nucleotides are TGTGCCAGCAGTCCGACGTTGGGGGGTTGGGATGAGCAGTTCTTC. As protein: CASSPTLGGWDEQFF.

J is TRBJ1-4 and V is TRBV27; D not resolved. V was pared by 5 bases and J by 2 bases, with 21 bases between. Germline V CDR1 and CDR2: MNHEY, SMNVEV (reference sequence). The length of the CDR3 is 18 residues. CDR3 coding DNA: TGTGCCAGCAGTCCGGGTCGGACCCTTATAAGGACTAATGAAAAACTGTTTTTT. It translates to CASSPGRTLIRTNEKLFF.

This clonotype was seen only a few times. The V call is TRBV28, the J call TRBJ2-1, with TRBD2 matching 8 bases. Trimming cost V 5 bases and J 1 base; bases outside gene matches: 19. This CDR3 is 20 amino acids long. Germline lookup yields CDR1 MDHEN and CDR2 SYDVKM. The CDR3 sequence: CASSTTRSVTSGSSYNEQFF. For the CDR3, the DNA is TGTGCCAGCAGTACCACTCGGTCCGTCACTAGCGGTAGTTCCTACAATGAGCAGTTCTTC.

V is TRBV7-9 and J is TRBJ2-2; D is unresolved. Germline loops: CDR1 SEHNR, CDR2 FQNEAQ (reference sequence). The length of the CDR3 is 17 residues. The V end was cut by 7 bases, the J end by 2 bases, with 20 bases between. CDR3 amino acids: CASTPPTTGHNTGELFF. For the CDR3, the DNA is TGTGCCAGCACCCCTCCCACCACGGGCCATAACACCGGGGAGCTGTTTTTT.

This clonotype was picked up a small number of times. The chain has TRBV7-9 and TRBJ2-3; D may be TRBD1 (6 bases). V gave up 7 bases and J gave up 2 bases, with 19 bases separating them. Germline loops: CDR1 SEHNR, CDR2 FQNEAQ (reference sequence). This CDR3 comprises 16 residues. The CDR3 DNA follows: TGTGCCAGCACCCACAGGGTTAGCCATCTCACAGATACGCAGTATTTT. Its translation: CASTHRVSHLTDTQYF.

The table lists this clonotype with many counts. The gene calls are TRBV27 and TRBJ1-5; D remains ambiguous. The CDR3 totals 14 residues. Trimming removed 5 bases at V and 0 bases at J, with 8 bases between. Germline V gives CDR1 MNHEY, CDR2 SMNVEV (reference sequence). The CDR3 reads CASSHRDSNQPQHF. In nucleotides, the CDR3 is TGTGCCAGCAGTCACAGAGATAGCAATCAGCCCCAGCATTTT.

This clonotype was observed at least ten times. The chain recombines TRBV11-2 with TRBJ2-5; D unresolved. Germline CDR1 SGHAT, CDR2 FQNNGV. V was cut by 5 bases and J by 5 bases, with 18 bases left in between. This CDR3 has 15 amino acids. The CDR3 region is CASSPGTPKWETQYF. Written as DNA, the CDR3 is TGTGCCAGCAGCCCCGGAACTCCAAAGTGGGAGACCCAGTACTTC.

Written as DNA, the CDR3 is TGTGCCAGCAGTGAAGAAGCAGCTTCACTAAATCAGCCCCAGCATTTT. Its protein is CASSEEAASLNQPQHF. The chain uses TRBV6-1 and TRBJ1-5; no reliable D call. The CDR3 length is 16 residues. The V end lost 1 base, the J end lost 4 bases, and 14 bases lay between the germline ends. In germline, CDR1 is MNHNS, CDR2 SASEGT.

This clonotype has more than one count but fewer than ten. This sequence joins TRBV20-1 and TRBJ2-6; 10 bases map to TRBD1. CDR1 DFQATT and CDR2 SNEGSKA come from the germline V gene (reference sequence). The length of the CDR3 is 18 residues. J gave up 0 bases and V 4 bases, and 9 bases lay outside the gene matches. CDR3 region: CSATRTGGGFSGANVLTF. The CDR3, as DNA: TGCAGTGCTACACGGACAGGGGGAGGATTCTCTGGGGCCAACGTCCTGACTTTC.

The genes are TRBV12-3 or TRBV12-4 and TRBJ1-2, with 12 positions matching TRBD1. This CDR3 comprises 17 residues. V lost 3 bases and J lost 4; bases outside the gene matches: 9. The CDR3 spells CASSFGDRGRGGYGYTF. CDR3 nucleotides: TGTGCCAGCAGTTTCGGGGACAGGGGGCGAGGTGGCTATGGCTACACCTTC.

The V call is TRBV4-1, the J call TRBJ2-3, with 10 positions matching TRBD2. Trimming cost V 4 bases and J 8 bases; bases outside gene matches: 3. The CDR3 runs 13 residues. In germline, CDR1 is MGHRA, CDR2 YSYEKL. This chain's CDR3 is CASSPRLAGTQYF. In nucleotides, the CDR3 is TGCGCCAGCAGCCCGAGACTAGCGGGTACGCAGTATTTT.

The chain combines TRBV4-2 with TRBJ2-7; D unresolved. V lost 0 bases and J lost 2, with 11 bases in between. Germline CDR1 LGHNA, CDR2 YNFKEQ. CDR3 size: 15 residues. The CDR3 nucleotides are TGTGCCAGCAGCCAAGATCAAGCGACCCCCTACGAGCAGTACTTC. Translating it yields CASSQDQATPYEQYF.

In its sample, this clonotype was seen a few times. The chain combines TRBV7-9 with TRBJ2-7, with D tentatively TRBD2 (5 bases). CDR3 length: 15 residues. In germline, CDR1 is SEHNR, CDR2 FQNEAQ (reference sequence). Trimming left V 4 bases short and J 2 bases short, with 15 bases between. CDR3 sequence reads: CASSSGLLSTYEQYF. CDR3 DNA sequence: TGTGCCAGCAGCTCCGGACTCCTTTCTACCTACGAGCAGTACTTC.

The chain has TRBV7-3 and TRBJ2-2; 12 bases agree with TRBD2. Unmatched junction bases numbered 2, after V lost 5 bases and J lost 4 bases. Per the germline V gene, CDR1 is SGHTA and CDR2 is FQGTGA. The CDR3 totals 15 residues. CDR3 nucleotide sequence: TGTGCCAGCAGCACGACTAGCGGGGGCACCGGGGAGCTGTTTTTT. Translated: CASSTTSGGTGELFF. The complete variable domain, with remaining parts taken from reference TRBV7-3 and TRBJ2-2, reads GAGVSQTPSNKVTEKGKYVELRCDPISGHTALYWYRQSLGQGPEFLIYFQGTGAADDSGLPNDRFFAVRPEGSVSTLKIQRTERGDSAVYLCASSTTSGGTGELFFGEGSRLTVL.

CDR3 nucleotide sequence: TGTGCCAGTAGTATGGTGGGACAGGGTTACGAGCAGTACTTC. Translation: CASSMVGQGYEQYF. V and J are TRBV19 and TRBJ2-7; the match to TRBD1 covers 9 bases. V dropped 3 bases and J dropped 4; count of bases not matched to a gene: 4. Looked up from germline, CDR1 is LNHDA and CDR2 is SQIVND (reference sequence). CDR3 length equals 14 residues.